Below are 26 T cell receptor beta chains sequenced from a single sample in a study of blood T cell repertoires in COVID-19. Assay: immunoSEQ multiplex PCR; the TCRdb copy retains only in-frame clones and omits some. Of 130,000 to 150,000 clones detected, roughly 82% appear once; the ten largest clones hold about 7.8%. What was sequenced was peripheral blood. These receptors were collected from a woman aged 45-60 years in a cohort sampled during active or convalescent COVID-19.

This clone was observed a handful of times. V gene TRBV7-2 combines with J gene TRBJ1-3, with 7 bases matching TRBD1. The CDR3 loop spans 15 amino acids. Unmatched junction bases numbered 3, after V lost 4 bases and J lost 0 bases. CDR1 and CDR2 from the germline V gene are SGHTA and FQGNSA. CDR3 region: CASSSHRGSGNTIYF. The DNA of the CDR3 is TGTGCCAGCAGCTCACACAGGGGCTCTGGAAACACCATATATTTT.

The chain recombines TRBV15 with TRBJ1-1; no clear D gene. The germline V gene encodes CDR1 LNHNV and CDR2 YYDKDF (reference sequence). Trimming left V 3 bases short and J 4 bases short, with 9 bases between. CDR3 length: 13 amino acids. CDR3 sequence (DNA): TGTGCCACCAGCAGGCGGCTGGGCACTGAAGCTTTCTTT. This sequence encodes CATSRRLGTEAFF.

The rearrangement links TRBV10-3 to TRBJ1-2; 9 bases match TRBD1. The CDR3 consists of 15 residues. Germline V gives CDR1 ENHRY, CDR2 SYGVKD. Trimming took 6 bases from V and 4 from J; bases not matched to a gene: 9. CDR3 sequence: CAISQNTGGSYGYTF. DNA for the CDR3: TGTGCCATCAGCCAGAATACAGGGGGCAGCTATGGCTACACCTTC.

The chain recombines TRBV7-6 with TRBJ1-4, with D unclear. This CDR3 is 11 amino acids long. CDR1 and CDR2 (germline): SGHVS, FNYEAQ. Trimming shortened V by 1 base and J by 11 bases, and 5 bases separated the two germline ends. The CDR3 region is CASSLGVKLFF. The CDR3 coding sequence is TGTGCCAGCAGCTTAGGAGTTAAACTGTTTTTT.

The V call is TRBV4-3, the J call TRBJ1-4; the D is unclear. Trimming cost V 0 bases and J 4 bases, with 6 bases left between them. Germline V gene sequence: CDR1 LGHNA, CDR2 YSLEER. The CDR3 loop spans 14 amino acids. The CDR3 spells CASSQDHSNEKLFF. CDR3 DNA: TGCGCCAGCAGCCAAGATCACAGTAATGAAAAACTGTTTTTT.

This clone was observed once. The rearrangement links TRBV7-2 to TRBJ1-1; D is uncertain. V was shortened by 2 bases and J by 4 bases, with 11 bases between the two germline ends. The germline CDR1 and CDR2 sequences are SGHTA and FQGNSA. CDR3 length: 14 amino acids. The CDR3 sequence is CASSLNSLLTEAFF. CDR3 nucleotide sequence: TGTGCCAGCAGCTTAAACAGCCTACTCACTGAAGCTTTCTTT.

The CDR3 nucleotides are TGTGCCAGCAGCTTGGATTACGAAAGACAGTCGAACTATGGCTACACCTTC. Its translation: CASSLDYERQSNYGYTF. The chain recombines TRBV5-8 with TRBJ1-2; D may be TRBD1 (5 bases). CDR1 is SGHTS, CDR2 YDEGEE, per germline. V dropped 0 bases and J dropped 2 bases, with 17 bases sitting between them. The CDR3 sequence is 17 residues long.

This clone was counted once. J is TRBJ1-2 and V is TRBV3-1 (or the pseudogene TRBV3-2); unclear D gene. Germline V CDR1 and CDR2: LGHDT, YNNKEL (reference sequence). The V gene lost 0 bases and the J gene lost 4 bases, with 6 bases spanning the gap. This CDR3 has 13 amino acids. CDR3 in amino acids: CASSQDSRYGYTF. CDR3 in DNA: TGTGCCAGCAGCCAAGATTCCCGCTATGGCTACACCTTC.

This chain joins TRBV5-1 and TRBJ2-1, with 8 bases that match TRBD1. CDR1 is SGHRS and CDR2 is YFSETQ in the germline V gene. This CDR3 is 15 amino acids long. With 4 bases clipped from V and 5 bases from J, the junction kept 8 bases outside the gene matches. CDR3 coding DNA: TGCGCCAGCAGCGCGACGGACAGGGACAACAATGAGCAGTTCTTC. Translating gives CASSATDRDNNEQFF.

CDR3 protein: CASSQLHTGNQPQHF. CDR3 bases: TGTGCCAGCAGCCAGCTTCACACCGGCAATCAGCCCCAGCATTTT. The chain couples TRBV3-1 (or the pseudogene TRBV3-2) to TRBJ1-5; unclear D gene. Trimming stripped 3 bases from V and 2 bases from J, with 11 bases between. The CDR3 is 15 amino acids. The germline gives CDR1 LGHDT, CDR2 YNNKEL (reference sequence).

The chain uses TRBV6-2 or TRBV6-3 and TRBJ1-1, with 8 bases lining up with TRBD1. Germline lookup yields CDR1 MNHEY and CDR2 SVGEGT. The CDR3 is 14 amino acids. V was pared by 5 bases and J by 5 bases, with 7 bases of the junction left unmatched. Written as DNA, the CDR3 is TGTGCCAGCAGTCACCATAACAGGGGGACTGAAGCTTTCTTT. This encodes CASSHHNRGTEAFF.

CDR3 residues: CASRGTGGNANYGYTF. CDR3 nucleotides: TGCGCCAGCAGAGGGACAGGGGGCAACGCTAACTATGGCTACACCTTC. The chain carries TRBV5-1 and TRBJ1-2; 12 bases are a match to TRBD1. With 5 bases clipped from V and 0 bases from J, the junction kept 5 bases outside the gene matches. The V gene's germline CDR1 is SGHRS and CDR2 YFSETQ. The CDR3 covers 16 residues.

The chain links TRBV6-1 to TRBJ2-5, with D possibly matching TRBD1 (5 bases). CDR3 length: 16 residues. V lost 0 bases and J 1 base, leaving 12 bases between the germline ends. Germline CDR1 reads MNHNS; CDR2 reads SASEGT. CDR3 region: CASSEAFTGSQETQYF. CDR3 bases: TGTGCCAGCAGTGAAGCATTTACAGGCTCCCAAGAGACCCAGTACTTC.

This chain uses TRBV19 with TRBJ1-4; no firm D call. Trimming left V 7 bases short and J 4 bases short, with 10 bases between. CDR3 length: 13 residues. Looked up from germline, CDR1 is LNHDA and CDR2 is SQIVND (reference sequence). The CDR3 sequence is CASNDRLNEKLFF. Here the CDR3 DNA reads TGTGCCAGTAACGACCGACTTAATGAAAAACTGTTTTTT. The full variable domain, with the rest looked up from reference TRBV19 and TRBJ1-4, is DGGITQSPKYLFRKEGQNVTLSCEQNLNHDAMYWYRQDPGQGLRLIYYSQIVNDFQKGDIAEGYSVSREKKESFPLTVTSAQKNPTAFYLCASNDRLNEKLFFGSGTQLSVL.

The chain carries TRBV11-2 and TRBJ1-1; D not certain. The V end lost 4 bases, the J end lost 2 bases, and 11 bases lay between the germline ends. This CDR3 has 14 residues. The germline CDR1 and CDR2 sequences are SGHAT and FQNNGV. Here the CDR3 reads CASSSKSGNTEAFF. CDR3 nucleotide sequence: TGTGCCAGCAGCTCGAAGTCGGGTAACACTGAAGCTTTCTTT.

This rearrangement joins TRBV19 to TRBJ2-3; the match to TRBD2 covers 7 bases. This CDR3 spans 14 amino acids. Germline CDR1 is LNHDA and CDR2 is SQIVND (reference sequence). J lost 1 base, V lost 7 bases, and 5 bases had no gene match. The CDR3 DNA is TGTGCCAGTAAGGGGAGGGTTGGCACAGATACGCAGTATTTT. As protein: CASKGRVGTDTQYF. The full variable domain, rest sourced from reference TRBV19 and TRBJ2-3, is DGGITQSPKYLFRKEGQNVTLSCEQNLNHDAMYWYRQDPGQGLRLIYYSQIVNDFQKGDIAEGYSVSREKKESFPLTVTSAQKNPTAFYLCASKGRVGTDTQYFGPGTRLTVL.

V and J are TRBV30 and TRBJ2-5; 8 bases fit TRBD2. The germline V gene encodes CDR1 GTSNPN and CDR2 SVGIG (reference sequence). Germline trimming cut 1 base from V and 13 bases from J; bases unmatched to any gene: 14. The CDR3 runs 14 residues. CDR3 bases: TGTGCCTGGAGTGGTCGGACGGGGGGGCCGTCCCCGTACTTC. Its translation is CAWSGRTGGPSPYF. Full variable domain (remainder filled in from reference TRBV30 and TRBJ2-5): SQTIHQWPATLVQPVGSPLSLECTVEGTSNPNLYWYRQAAGRGLQLLFYSVGIGQISSEVPQNLSASRPQDRQFILSSKKLLLSDSGFYLCAWSGRTGGPSPYFGPGTRLLVL.

The CDR3 region has the DNA TGTGCCAGCAGTTATGGAGGGGAGAACACTGAAGCTTTCTTT. Amino acids: CASSYGGENTEAFF. The V and J genes are TRBV6-6 and TRBJ1-1, with D tentatively TRBD1 (5 bases). Looked up from germline, CDR1 is MNHNY and CDR2 is SVGAGI (reference sequence). V was cut by 3 bases and J by 1 base, with 9 bases left in between. The CDR3 loop spans 14 amino acids.

The rearrangement links TRBV4-3 to TRBJ2-1; possibly TRBD1 for D (6 bases). Germline-derived CDR1 and CDR2 are LGHNA and YSLEER. The CDR3 runs 13 residues. Trimming left V 4 bases short and J 4 bases short, with 8 bases between. Here the CDR3 DNA reads TGCGCCAGCAGCCCGGGGACATACAATGAGCAGTTCTTC. It specifies CASSPGTYNEQFF.

The gene calls are TRBV3-1 (or the pseudogene TRBV3-2) and TRBJ2-7; TRBD2 agrees at 10 bases. The length of the CDR3 is 20 residues. CDR1 LGHDT and CDR2 YNNKEL come from the germline V gene (reference sequence). With 0 bases clipped from V and 4 bases from J, the junction kept 18 bases outside the gene matches. For the CDR3, the DNA is TGTGCCAGCAGCCAAGATGACATTGGTGCGGCTAGCGGGGGAATATACGAGCAGTACTTC. Translating gives CASSQDDIGAASGGIYEQYF.

The rearrangement links TRBV6-5 to TRBJ1-2, with TRBD1 identical over 9 bases. This CDR3 has 15 residues. J gave up 7 bases and V 5 bases, and 11 bases lay outside the gene matches. Germline lookup yields CDR1 MNHEY and CDR2 SVGAGI. The CDR3: CASSLRTGAGGGYTF. In DNA, the CDR3 is TGTGCCAGCAGTCTAAGGACAGGGGCCGGTGGTGGCTACACCTTC.

This clone has only a few counts. This rearrangement joins TRBV5-1 to TRBJ1-3; D remains unclear. Deletions cut 0 bases from V and 2 bases from J, with 12 bases between. The CDR3 runs 16 residues. Germline CDR1 SGHRS, CDR2 YFSETQ. The CDR3 coding sequence is TGCGCCAGCAGCTTGGGGCAGGAAGAAGCTGGAAACACCATATATTTT. It yields the protein CASSLGQEEAGNTIYF.

The chain links TRBV30 to TRBJ1-6; D not certain. The length of the CDR3 is 12 residues. Germline assignment: CDR1 GTSNPN and CDR2 SVGIG (reference sequence). V shed 3 bases and J shed 9 bases, with 9 bases lying between them. The CDR3 region is CAWRLTSSPLHF. The CDR3 bases are TGTGCCTGGAGGCTGACTAGTTCACCCCTCCACTTT.

This clone appeared a single time. This chain uses TRBV5-1 with TRBJ1-1; 9 nucleotides line up with TRBD1. J gave up 1 base and V 5 bases, and 3 bases lay outside the gene matches. CDR3 length equals 14 residues. From germline, CDR1 is SGHRS and CDR2 YFSETQ. CDR3 in amino acids: CASRRTGENTEAFF. The CDR3 DNA reads as TGCGCCAGCAGACGGACAGGGGAGAACACTGAAGCTTTCTTT.

J is TRBJ1-1 and V is TRBV5-6; TRBD1 agrees at 8 bases. The CDR3 contains 15 residues. The trim removed 4 bases at V and 1 base at J, leaving 6 bases unmatched. Germline assignment: CDR1 SGHDT and CDR2 YYEEEE. The CDR3 protein is CASSLSGTGNTEAFF. CDR3 DNA: TGTGCCAGCAGCCTATCCGGGACAGGGAACACTGAAGCTTTCTTT.

V gene TRBV19 combines with J gene TRBJ2-3, with TRBD1 as a possible D gene (6 bases). There are 14 residues in the CDR3. V lost 5 bases, J lost 4 bases, and 13 bases lay in between. Germline CDR1 LNHDA, CDR2 SQIVND (reference sequence). CDR3 nucleotides: TGTGCCAGTAGTCTTACAGGGATGCCAGATACGCAGTATTTT. Protein product: CASSLTGMPDTQYF.